Listed here are 19 T cell receptor beta chains from one sample, sequenced in a study of control samples from healthy donors and cancer patients (dated by TCRdb to 2018 to 2020). Preparation of the library involved the immunoSEQ multiplex PCR assay. TCRdb took this table from immuneACCESS and kept in-frame rearrangements with V and J called. Such tables lack part of the clones; where checked against another copy, unresolved V genes explain under half of the gap, and the rest is unexplained. The sample contains roughly 83,000 clones, roughly four fifths of them found a single time. The top ten clones comprise about 9.2% of the sample. The sample consisted of blood. All receptors come from a woman aged 55-75 years in good health.

This chain links TRBV19 with TRBJ1-4; 9 positions agree with TRBD1. The CDR3 totals 14 residues. CDR1 is LNHDA, CDR2 SQIVND, per germline (reference sequence). The V and J ends lost 3 bases and 5 bases, in that order; junction bases with no gene match: 1. CDR3 loop: CASSIGTGNEKLFF. CDR3 bases: TGTGCCAGTAGTATTGGGACAGGGAATGAAAAACTGTTTTTT.

This clone is a singleton in its sample. The rearrangement links TRBV5-1 to TRBJ2-5; D not resolved. CDR3 length: 15 residues. In germline, CDR1 is SGHRS, CDR2 YFSETQ. Trimming cost V 0 bases and J 1 base, with 10 bases left between them. As DNA, the CDR3 is TGCGCCAGCAGCTTGGCCATGGCAGGCCAAGAGACCCAGTACTTC. Its translation: CASSLAMAGQETQYF.

This clone appeared a single time. This rearrangement joins TRBV10-1 to TRBJ1-5; the D gene is possibly TRBD1 (5 bases). The CDR3 extends over 15 amino acids. Germline V gene data show CDR1 as WNHNN and CDR2 as SYGVQD (reference sequence). With 0 bases removed from V and 6 bases from J, the gap between germline ends came to 12 bases. CDR3 sequence (DNA): TGCGCCAGCAGTGAGTCGACAGTAGGTTTTCAGCCCCAGCATTTT. Its protein product is CASSESTVGFQPQHF.

The chain combines TRBV3-1 (or the pseudogene TRBV3-2) with TRBJ1-2; 8 nucleotides match TRBD1. Germline assignment: CDR1 LGHDT and CDR2 YNNKEL (reference sequence). CDR3 size: 16 residues. After removal of 1 base from V and 6 bases from J, the junction contained 10 bases not matched to a gene. For the CDR3, the DNA is TGTGCCAGCAGCCAAGCCAGACAGGGGTATTTAAATGGCTACACCTTC. Its protein product is CASSQARQGYLNGYTF.

The chain couples TRBV6-6 to TRBJ1-5; D is unresolved. The CDR3 loop spans 14 amino acids. The V gene lost 4 bases and the J gene lost 0 bases, with 7 bases spanning the gap. The germline CDR1 and CDR2 sequences are MNHNY and SVGAGI (reference sequence). The CDR3 DNA is TGTGCCAGCAGTTCGACCGTTAGCAATCAGCCCCAGCATTTT. Its protein is CASSSTVSNQPQHF.

The chain has TRBV6-5 and TRBJ2-1; 10 bases line up with TRBD2. The CDR3 has 15 amino acids. J was trimmed by 4 bases and V by 4 bases; bases with no gene match: 4. The germline V gene encodes CDR1 MNHEY and CDR2 SVGAGI. The CDR3 loop reads CASSSSSGSYNEQFF. The CDR3 DNA follows: TGTGCCAGCAGTTCGTCTAGCGGGAGTTACAATGAGCAGTTCTTC.

The gene calls are TRBV29-1 and TRBJ1-1, with D possibly being TRBD1 (6 bases). Trimming shortened V by 7 bases and J by 0 bases, and 12 bases separated the two germline ends. Germline CDR1 reads SQVTM; CDR2 reads ANQGSEA. This CDR3 has 13 residues. CDR3 loop: CSALDSLNTEAFF. Here the CDR3 DNA reads TGCAGCGCCCTGGACAGTTTGAACACTGAAGCTTTCTTT.

This chain uses TRBV29-1 with TRBJ2-3, with D uncertain. V lost 3 bases and J 2 bases, leaving 9 bases between the germline ends. This CDR3 has 13 amino acids. The germline gives CDR1 SQVTM, CDR2 ANQGSEA. The CDR3 DNA sequence: TGCAGCGTTGAGGCCGATTTCACAGATACGCAGTATTTT. It codes for CSVEADFTDTQYF.

The chain uses TRBV16 and TRBJ2-1; 9 bases match TRBD2. The V segment lost 1 base and the J segment 7 bases; nucleotides outside the gene matches: 2. The germline CDR1 and CDR2 sequences are KGHSY and FQNENV. The CDR3 is 14 residues long. The chain's CDR3 is CASSQLLAGNEQFF. CDR3 DNA: TGTGCCAGCAGCCAATTGCTAGCGGGAAATGAGCAGTTCTTC.

This clone was seen only once. This chain connects TRBV18 to TRBJ1-3; D is undetermined. CDR1 and CDR2 from the germline V gene are KGHSH and LQKENI. Trimming removed 3 bases at V and 4 bases at J, with 13 bases between. The CDR3 runs to 15 residues. The CDR3 protein is CASSPGGGSGNTIYF. The CDR3 nucleotides are TGTGCCAGCTCACCCGGAGGCGGTAGCGGAAACACCATATATTTT.

The rearrangement links TRBV5-3 to TRBJ2-7; a weak D match, TRBD1 (6 bases). TRBV5-3 counts as an open reading frame of uncertain function. This CDR3 spans 21 amino acids. Trimming removed 2 bases at V and 0 bases at J, with 30 bases between. The chain's CDR3 is CARSFQGWSGLLGESSYEQYF. The CDR3 DNA sequence: TGTGCCAGAAGCTTCCAGGGGTGGAGCGGCCTGCTTGGCGAAAGCTCCTACGAGCAGTACTTC.

The chain joins TRBV3-1 (or the pseudogene TRBV3-2) to TRBJ2-3; TRBD2 matches at 9 bases. V shed 2 bases, J shed 6 bases, and the junction held 3 bases outside the gene matches. The CDR3 spans 14 residues. Germline V gene data show CDR1 as LGHDT and CDR2 as YNNKEL (reference sequence). CDR3 sequence (DNA): TGTGCCAGCAGCCAACTAGCGGGGCGGGATACGCAGTATTTT. Amino acid sequence: CASSQLAGRDTQYF.

The chain joins TRBV5-1 to TRBJ1-2; D remains unclear. Trimming cost V 2 bases and J 8 bases, with 19 bases left between them. This CDR3 region has 15 residues. Germline CDR1 and CDR2: SGHRS and YFSETQ. Here the CDR3 reads CASSFPDSRTEGYTF. DNA for the CDR3: TGCGCCAGCAGCTTCCCGGACTCCCGGACGGAGGGCTACACCTTC.

The V and J genes are TRBV19 and TRBJ1-5; D is ambiguous. The CDR3 covers 16 residues. Between the trimmed V and J ends, which lost 1 base and 2 bases, there was a span of 12 bases. CDR1 and CDR2 from the germline V gene are LNHDA and SQIVND (reference sequence). This CDR3 is CASSIGIWSGNQPQHF. Here the CDR3 DNA reads TGTGCCAGTAGTATAGGTATCTGGTCAGGCAATCAGCCCCAGCATTTT.

This CDR3 reads CASRWTGGQEAQHF. Here the CDR3 DNA reads TGTGCCAGTCGATGGACCGGCGGACAGGAGGCCCAGCATTTT. The chain has TRBV6-6 and TRBJ1-5; 7 bases agree with TRBD1. Germline values: CDR1 MNHNY, CDR2 SVGAGI (reference sequence). This CDR3 contains 14 residues. Losses at the gene ends were 9 bases for V and 11 bases for J; bases not matched to a gene: 16.

The chain couples TRBV7-2 to TRBJ2-7, with D perhaps TRBD1 (5 bases). The CDR3 runs 14 residues. CDR1 is SGHTA, CDR2 FQGNSA, per germline. The V end was cut by 2 bases, the J end by 3 bases, with 11 bases between. The CDR3 reads CASSLTLRGYEQYF. CDR3 nucleotides: TGTGCCAGCAGCTTAACCCTTAGGGGCTACGAGCAGTACTTC.

V is TRBV28 and J is TRBJ2-4; a possible D gene is TRBD1 (6 bases). Germline V lookup: CDR1 MDHEN, CDR2 SYDVKM. V lost 5 bases and J 0 bases, leaving 11 bases between the germline ends. The CDR3 spans 15 residues. Here the CDR3 reads CASSRTDLAKNIQYF. CDR3 bases: TGTGCCAGCAGTAGGACAGATCTAGCCAAAAACATTCAGTACTTC. The full variable domain, completed using reference TRBV28 and TRBJ2-4, is DVKVTQSSRYLVKRTGEKVFLECVQDMDHENMFWYRQDPGLGLRLIYFSYDVKMKEKGDIPEGYSVSREKKERFSLILESASTNQTSMYLCASSRTDLAKNIQYFGAGTRLSVL.

V is TRBV6-5 and J is TRBJ1-6, with unresolved D. Germline CDR1 MNHEY, CDR2 SVGAGI. CDR3 length equals 14 residues. V dropped 7 bases and J dropped 5 bases, with 12 bases sitting between them. The CDR3 DNA is TGTGCCAGCACCGCCTGGAGTGATAATTCACCCCTCCACTTT. Translated: CASTAWSDNSPLHF.

The J gene is TRBJ2-5, the V gene TRBV5-1; 13 bases agree with TRBD2. This CDR3 spans 16 amino acids. V lost 4 bases, J lost 2 bases, and 5 bases stayed unmatched. Germline V gene data show CDR1 as SGHRS and CDR2 as YFSETQ. The CDR3 bases are TGCGCCAGCAGCAAAGGACTAGCGGGGGCACAAGAGACCCAGTACTTC. This codes for CASSKGLAGAQETQYF.